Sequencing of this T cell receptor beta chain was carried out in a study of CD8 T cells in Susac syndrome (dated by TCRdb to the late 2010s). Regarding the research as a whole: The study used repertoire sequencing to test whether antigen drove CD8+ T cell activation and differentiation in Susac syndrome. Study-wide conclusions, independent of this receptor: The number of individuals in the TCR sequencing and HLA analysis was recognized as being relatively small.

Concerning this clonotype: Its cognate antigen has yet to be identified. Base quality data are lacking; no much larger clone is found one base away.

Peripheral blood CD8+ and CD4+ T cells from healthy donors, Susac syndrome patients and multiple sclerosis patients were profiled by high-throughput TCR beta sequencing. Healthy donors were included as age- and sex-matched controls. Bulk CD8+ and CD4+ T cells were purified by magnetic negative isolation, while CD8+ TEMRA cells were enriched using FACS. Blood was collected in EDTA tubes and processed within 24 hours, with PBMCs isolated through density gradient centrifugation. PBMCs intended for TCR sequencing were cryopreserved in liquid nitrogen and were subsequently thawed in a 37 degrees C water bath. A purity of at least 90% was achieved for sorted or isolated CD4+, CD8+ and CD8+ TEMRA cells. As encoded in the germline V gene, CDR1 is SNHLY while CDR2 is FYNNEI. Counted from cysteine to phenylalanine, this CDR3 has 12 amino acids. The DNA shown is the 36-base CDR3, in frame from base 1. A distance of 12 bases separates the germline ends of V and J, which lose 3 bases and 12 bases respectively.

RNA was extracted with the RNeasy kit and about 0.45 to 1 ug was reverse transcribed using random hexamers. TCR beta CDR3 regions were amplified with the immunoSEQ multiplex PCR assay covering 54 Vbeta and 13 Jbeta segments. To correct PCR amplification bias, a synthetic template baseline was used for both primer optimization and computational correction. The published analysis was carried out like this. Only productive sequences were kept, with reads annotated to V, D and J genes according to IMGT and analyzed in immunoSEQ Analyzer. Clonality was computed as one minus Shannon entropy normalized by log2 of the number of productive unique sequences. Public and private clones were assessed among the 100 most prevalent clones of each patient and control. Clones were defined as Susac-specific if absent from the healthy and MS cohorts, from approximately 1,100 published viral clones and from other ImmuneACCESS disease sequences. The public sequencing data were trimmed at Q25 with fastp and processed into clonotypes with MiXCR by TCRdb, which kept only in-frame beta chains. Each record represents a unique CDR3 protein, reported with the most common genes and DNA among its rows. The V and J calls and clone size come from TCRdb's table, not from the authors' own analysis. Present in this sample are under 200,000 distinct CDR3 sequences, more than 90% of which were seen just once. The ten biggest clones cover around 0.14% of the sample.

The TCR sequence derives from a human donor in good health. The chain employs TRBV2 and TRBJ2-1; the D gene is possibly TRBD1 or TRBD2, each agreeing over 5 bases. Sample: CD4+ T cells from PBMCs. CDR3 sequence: CASSDGRDRQFF. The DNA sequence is TGTGCCAGCAGTGACGGTCGGGACCGGCAGTTCTTC.